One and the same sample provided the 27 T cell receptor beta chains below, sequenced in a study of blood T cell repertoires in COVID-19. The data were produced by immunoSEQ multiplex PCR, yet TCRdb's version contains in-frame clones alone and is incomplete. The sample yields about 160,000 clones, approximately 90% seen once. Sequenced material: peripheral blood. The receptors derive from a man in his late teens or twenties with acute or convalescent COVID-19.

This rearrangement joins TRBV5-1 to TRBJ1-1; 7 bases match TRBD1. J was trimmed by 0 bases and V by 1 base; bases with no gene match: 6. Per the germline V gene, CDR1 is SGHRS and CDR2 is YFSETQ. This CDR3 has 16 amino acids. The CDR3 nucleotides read TGCGCCAGCAGCTTGCGGGGACAGAACCTGAACACTGAAGCTTTCTTT. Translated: CASSLRGQNLNTEAFF.

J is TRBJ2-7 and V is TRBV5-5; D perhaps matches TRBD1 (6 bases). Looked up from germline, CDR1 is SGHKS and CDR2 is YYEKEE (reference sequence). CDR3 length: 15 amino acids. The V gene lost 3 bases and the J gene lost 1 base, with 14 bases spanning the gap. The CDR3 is CASSSYYQGSYEQYF. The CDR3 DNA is TGTGCCAGCAGCTCGTATTATCAGGGGTCCTACGAGCAGTACTTC.

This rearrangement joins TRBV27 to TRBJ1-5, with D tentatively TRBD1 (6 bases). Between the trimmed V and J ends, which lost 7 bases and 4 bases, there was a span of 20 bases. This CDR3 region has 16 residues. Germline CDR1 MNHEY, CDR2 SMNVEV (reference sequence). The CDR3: CASTTRSQGTNQPQHF. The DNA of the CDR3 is TGTGCCAGCACCACACGGTCGCAGGGGACGAATCAGCCCCAGCATTTT.

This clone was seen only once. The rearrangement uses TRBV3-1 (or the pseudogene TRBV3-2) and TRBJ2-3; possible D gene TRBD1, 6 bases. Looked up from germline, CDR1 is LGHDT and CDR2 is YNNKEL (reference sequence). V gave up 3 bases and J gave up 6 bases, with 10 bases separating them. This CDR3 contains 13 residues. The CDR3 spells CASSQQGLDTQYF. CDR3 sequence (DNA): TGTGCCAGCAGCCAGCAGGGGCTGGATACGCAGTATTTT.

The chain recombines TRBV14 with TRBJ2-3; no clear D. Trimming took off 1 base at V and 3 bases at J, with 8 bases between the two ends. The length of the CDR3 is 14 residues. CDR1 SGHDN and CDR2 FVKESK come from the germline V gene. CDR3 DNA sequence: TGTGCCAGCAGCCAAGGATACGGGACAGATACGCAGTATTTT. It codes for CASSQGYGTDTQYF.

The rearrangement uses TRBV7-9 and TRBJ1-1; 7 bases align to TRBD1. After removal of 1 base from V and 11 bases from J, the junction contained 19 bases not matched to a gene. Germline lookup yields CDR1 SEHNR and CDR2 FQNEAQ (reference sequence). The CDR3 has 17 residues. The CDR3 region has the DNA TGTGCCAGCAGCTTAGGCACCCTCCGGGGTCAGGGGGAGAAGGCTTTCTTT. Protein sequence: CASSLGTLRGQGEKAFF. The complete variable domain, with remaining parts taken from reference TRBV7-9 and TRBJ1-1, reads DTGVSQNPRHKITKRGQNVTFRCDPISEHNRLYWYRQTLGQGPEFLTYFQNEAQLEKSRLLSDRFSAERPKGSFSTLEIQRTEQGDSAMYLCASSLGTLRGQGEKAFFGQGTRLTVV.

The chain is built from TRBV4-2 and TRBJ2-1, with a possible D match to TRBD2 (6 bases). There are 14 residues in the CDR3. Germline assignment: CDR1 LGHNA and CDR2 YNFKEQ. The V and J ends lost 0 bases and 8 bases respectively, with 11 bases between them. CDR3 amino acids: CASSQDRASDEQFF. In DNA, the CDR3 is TGTGCCAGCAGCCAAGATCGGGCTAGCGATGAGCAGTTCTTC.

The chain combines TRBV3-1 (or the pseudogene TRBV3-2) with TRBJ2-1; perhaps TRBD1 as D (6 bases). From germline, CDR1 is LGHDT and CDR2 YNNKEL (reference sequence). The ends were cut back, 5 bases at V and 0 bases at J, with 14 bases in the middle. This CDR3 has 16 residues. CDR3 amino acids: CASSSSRGGSYNEQFF. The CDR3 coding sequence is TGTGCCAGCAGCTCGTCCAGGGGTGGCTCCTACAATGAGCAGTTCTTC.

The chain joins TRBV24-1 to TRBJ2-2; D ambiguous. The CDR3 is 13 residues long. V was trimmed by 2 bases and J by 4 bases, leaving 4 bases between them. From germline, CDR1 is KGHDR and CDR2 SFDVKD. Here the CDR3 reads CATSDSITGELFF. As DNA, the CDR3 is TGTGCCACCAGTGATTCCATCACCGGGGAGCTGTTTTTT.

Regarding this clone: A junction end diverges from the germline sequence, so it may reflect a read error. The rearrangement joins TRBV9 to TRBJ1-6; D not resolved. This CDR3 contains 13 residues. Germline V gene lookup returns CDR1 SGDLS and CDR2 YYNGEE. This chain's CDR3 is CASSVGHNPPLHF. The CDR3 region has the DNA TGTGCCAGCAGCGTAGGACATAATCCACCCCTCCACTTT.

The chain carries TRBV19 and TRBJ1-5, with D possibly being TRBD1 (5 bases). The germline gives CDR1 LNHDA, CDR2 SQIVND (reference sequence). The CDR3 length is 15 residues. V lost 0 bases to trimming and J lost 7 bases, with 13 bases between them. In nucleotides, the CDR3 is TGTGCCAGTAGTATAGATCGGGGGGGGGAGCAGCCCCAGCATTTT. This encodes CASSIDRGGEQPQHF.

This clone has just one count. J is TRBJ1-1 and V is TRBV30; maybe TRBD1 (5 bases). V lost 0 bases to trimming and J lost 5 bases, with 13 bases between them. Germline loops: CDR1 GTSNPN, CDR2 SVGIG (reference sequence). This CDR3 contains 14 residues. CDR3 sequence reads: CAWSVSGGGTEAFF. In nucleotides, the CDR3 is TGTGCCTGGAGTGTGAGTGGGGGAGGGACTGAAGCTTTCTTT.

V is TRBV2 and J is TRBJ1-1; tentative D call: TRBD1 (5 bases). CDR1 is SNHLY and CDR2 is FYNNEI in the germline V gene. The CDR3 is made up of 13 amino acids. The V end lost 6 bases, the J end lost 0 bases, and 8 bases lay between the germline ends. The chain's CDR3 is CASRDTLNTEAFF. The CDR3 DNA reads TGTGCCAGCAGGGACACTCTGAACACTGAAGCTTTCTTT.

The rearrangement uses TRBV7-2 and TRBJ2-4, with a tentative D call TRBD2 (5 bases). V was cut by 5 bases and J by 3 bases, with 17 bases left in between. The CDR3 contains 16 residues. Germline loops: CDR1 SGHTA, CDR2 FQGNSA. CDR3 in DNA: TGTGCCAGCAGCCCCGTCCCGGGCGCGGGCAAAAACATTCAGTACTTC. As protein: CASSPVPGAGKNIQYF.

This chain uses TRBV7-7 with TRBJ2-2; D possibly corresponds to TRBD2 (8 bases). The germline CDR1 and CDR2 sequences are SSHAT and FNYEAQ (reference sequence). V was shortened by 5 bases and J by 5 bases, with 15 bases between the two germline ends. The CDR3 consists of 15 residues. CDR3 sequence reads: CASSRGPSGTGELFF. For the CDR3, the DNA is TGTGCCAGCAGCAGGGGGCCTAGCGGGACCGGGGAGCTGTTTTTT.

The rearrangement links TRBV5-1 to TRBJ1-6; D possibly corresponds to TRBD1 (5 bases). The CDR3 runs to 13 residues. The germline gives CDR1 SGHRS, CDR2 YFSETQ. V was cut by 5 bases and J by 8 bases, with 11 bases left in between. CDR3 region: CASSRGGDSPLHF. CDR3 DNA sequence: TGCGCCAGCAGTAGGGGCGGGGATTCACCCCTCCACTTT.

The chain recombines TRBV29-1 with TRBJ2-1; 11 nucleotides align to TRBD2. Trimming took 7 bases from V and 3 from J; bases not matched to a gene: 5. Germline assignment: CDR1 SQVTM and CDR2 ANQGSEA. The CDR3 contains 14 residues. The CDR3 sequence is CSASGLAVYNEQFF. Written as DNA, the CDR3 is TGCAGCGCATCGGGACTAGCGGTCTACAATGAGCAGTTCTTC.

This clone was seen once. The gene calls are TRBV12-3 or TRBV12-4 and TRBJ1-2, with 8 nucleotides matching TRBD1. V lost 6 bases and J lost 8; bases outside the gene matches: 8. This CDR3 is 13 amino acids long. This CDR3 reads CASSPRDRLGYTF. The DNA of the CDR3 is TGTGCCAGCAGCCCCCGGGACAGGCTCGGCTACACCTTC.

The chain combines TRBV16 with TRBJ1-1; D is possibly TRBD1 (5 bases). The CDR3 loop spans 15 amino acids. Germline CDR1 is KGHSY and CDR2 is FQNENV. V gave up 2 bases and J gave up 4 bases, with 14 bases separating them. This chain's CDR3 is CASSQSSGGGTEAFF. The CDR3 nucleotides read TGTGCCAGCAGCCAAAGCTCCGGGGGTGGCACTGAAGCTTTCTTT. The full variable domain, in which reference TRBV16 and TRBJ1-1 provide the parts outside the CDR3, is GEEVAQTPKHLVRGEGQKAKLYCAPIKGHSYVFWYQQVLKNEFKFLISFQNENVFDETGMPKERFSAKCLPNSPCSLEIQATKLEDSAVYFCASSQSSGGGTEAFFGQGTRLTVV.

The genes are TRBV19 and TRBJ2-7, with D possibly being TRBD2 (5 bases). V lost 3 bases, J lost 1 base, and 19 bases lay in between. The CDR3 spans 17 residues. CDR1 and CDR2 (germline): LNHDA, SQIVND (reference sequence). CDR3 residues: CASSMRAMDSDSYEQYF. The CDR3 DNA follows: TGTGCCAGTAGTATGCGGGCGATGGATAGCGATTCCTACGAGCAGTACTTC.

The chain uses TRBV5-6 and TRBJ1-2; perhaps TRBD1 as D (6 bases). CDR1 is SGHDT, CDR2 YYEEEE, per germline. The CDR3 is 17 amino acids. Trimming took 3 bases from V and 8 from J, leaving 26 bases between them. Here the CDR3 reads CASSWGSGTPTRDGYTF. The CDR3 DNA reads TGTGCCAGCAGCTGGGGGTCCGGGACACCCACTAGGGACGGCTACACCTTC.

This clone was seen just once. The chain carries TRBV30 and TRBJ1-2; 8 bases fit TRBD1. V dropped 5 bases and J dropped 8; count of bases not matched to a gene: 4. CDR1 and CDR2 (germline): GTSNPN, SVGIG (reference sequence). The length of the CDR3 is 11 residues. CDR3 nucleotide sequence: TGTGCCTGGCAGGGGGCCGAAGGCTACACCTTC. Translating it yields CAWQGAEGYTF. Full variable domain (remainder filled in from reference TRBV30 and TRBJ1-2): SQTIHQWPATLVQPVGSPLSLECTVEGTSNPNLYWYRQAAGRGLQLLFYSVGIGQISSEVPQNLSASRPQDRQFILSSKKLLLSDSGFYLCAWQGAEGYTFGSGTRLTVV.

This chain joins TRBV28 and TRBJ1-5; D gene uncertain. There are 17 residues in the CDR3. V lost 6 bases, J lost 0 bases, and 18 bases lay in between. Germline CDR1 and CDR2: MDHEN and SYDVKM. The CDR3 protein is CASSLRGLQNSNQPQHF. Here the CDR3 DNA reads TGTGCCAGCAGCCTGCGGGGTTTACAGAATAGCAATCAGCCCCAGCATTTT.

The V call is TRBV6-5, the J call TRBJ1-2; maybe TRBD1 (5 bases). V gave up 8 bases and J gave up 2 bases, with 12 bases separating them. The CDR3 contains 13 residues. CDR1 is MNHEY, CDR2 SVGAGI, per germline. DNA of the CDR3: TGTGCCAGCGTCGGCAGGGTGAACTATGGCTACACCTTC. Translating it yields CASVGRVNYGYTF.

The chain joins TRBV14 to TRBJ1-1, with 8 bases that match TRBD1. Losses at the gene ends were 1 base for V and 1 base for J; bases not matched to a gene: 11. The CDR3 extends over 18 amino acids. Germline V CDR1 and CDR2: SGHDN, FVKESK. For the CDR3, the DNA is TGTGCCAGCAGCCAAGGGAAGTACAGGGGGAGTACGAACACTGAAGCTTTCTTT. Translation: CASSQGKYRGSTNTEAFF. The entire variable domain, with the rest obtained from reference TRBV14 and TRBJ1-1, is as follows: EAGVTQFPSHSVIEKGQTVTLRCDPISGHDNLYWYRRVMGKEIKFLLHFVKESKQDESGMPNNRFLAERTGGTYSTLKVQPAELEDSGVYFCASSQGKYRGSTNTEAFFGQGTRLTVV.

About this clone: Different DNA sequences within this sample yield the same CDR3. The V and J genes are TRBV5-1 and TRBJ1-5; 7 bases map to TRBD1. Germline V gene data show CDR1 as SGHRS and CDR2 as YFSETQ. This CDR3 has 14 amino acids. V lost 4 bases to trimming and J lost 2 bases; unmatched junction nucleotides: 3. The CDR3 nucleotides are TGCGCCAGCAGCGCCAGGGGGGGCAATCAGCCCCAGCATTTT. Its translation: CASSARGGNQPQHF.

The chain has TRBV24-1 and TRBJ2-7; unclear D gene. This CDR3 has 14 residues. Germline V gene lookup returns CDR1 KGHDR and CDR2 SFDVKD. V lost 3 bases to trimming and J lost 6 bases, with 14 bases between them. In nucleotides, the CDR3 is TGTGCCACCAGTGATCCTTCAGGAACCGGCGAGCAGTACTTC. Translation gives CATSDPSGTGEQYF.